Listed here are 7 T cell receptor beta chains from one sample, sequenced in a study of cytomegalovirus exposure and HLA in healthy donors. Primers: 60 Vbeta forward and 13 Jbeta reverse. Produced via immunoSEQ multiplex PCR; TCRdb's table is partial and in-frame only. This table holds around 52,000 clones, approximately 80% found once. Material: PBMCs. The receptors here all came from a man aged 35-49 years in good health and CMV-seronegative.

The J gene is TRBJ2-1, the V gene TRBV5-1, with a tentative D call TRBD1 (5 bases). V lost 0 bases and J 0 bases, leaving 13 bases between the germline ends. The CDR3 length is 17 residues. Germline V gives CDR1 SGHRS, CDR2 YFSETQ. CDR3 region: CASSLVARVSSYNEQFF. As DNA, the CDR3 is TGCGCCAGCAGCTTGGTTGCCAGGGTGAGCTCCTACAATGAGCAGTTCTTC. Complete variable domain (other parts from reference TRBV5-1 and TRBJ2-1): KAGVTQTPRYLIKTRGQQVTLSCSPISGHRSVSWYQQTPGQGLQFLFEYFSETQRNKGNFPGRFSGRQFSNSRSEMNVSTLELGDSALYLCASSLVARVSSYNEQFFGPGTRLTVL.

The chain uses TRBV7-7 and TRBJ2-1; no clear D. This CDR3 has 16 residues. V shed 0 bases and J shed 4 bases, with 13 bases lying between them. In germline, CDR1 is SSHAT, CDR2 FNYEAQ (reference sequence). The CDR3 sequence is CASSLATEVPYNEQFF. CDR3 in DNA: TGTGCCAGCAGCTTAGCCACCGAGGTGCCTTACAATGAGCAGTTCTTC.

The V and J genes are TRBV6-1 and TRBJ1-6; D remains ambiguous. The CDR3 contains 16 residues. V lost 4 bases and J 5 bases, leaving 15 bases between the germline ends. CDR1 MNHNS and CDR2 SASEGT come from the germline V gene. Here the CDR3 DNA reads TGTGCCAGCAGTGCCGGCGCGGGTCCCAATAATTCACCCCTCCACTTT. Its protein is CASSAGAGPNNSPLHF.

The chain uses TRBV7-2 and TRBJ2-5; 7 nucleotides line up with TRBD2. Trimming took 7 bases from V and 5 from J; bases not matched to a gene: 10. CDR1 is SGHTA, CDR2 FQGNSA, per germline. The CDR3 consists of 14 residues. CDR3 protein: CASTPLWGGETQYF. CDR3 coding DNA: TGTGCCAGCACCCCCTTGTGGGGGGGGGAGACCCAGTACTTC.

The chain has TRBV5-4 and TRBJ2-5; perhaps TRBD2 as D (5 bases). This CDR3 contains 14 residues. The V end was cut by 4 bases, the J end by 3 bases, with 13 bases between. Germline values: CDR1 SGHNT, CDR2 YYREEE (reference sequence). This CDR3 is CASSPVGGKETQYF. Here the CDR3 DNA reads TGTGCCAGCAGCCCCGTTGGAGGAAAAGAGACCCAGTACTTC.

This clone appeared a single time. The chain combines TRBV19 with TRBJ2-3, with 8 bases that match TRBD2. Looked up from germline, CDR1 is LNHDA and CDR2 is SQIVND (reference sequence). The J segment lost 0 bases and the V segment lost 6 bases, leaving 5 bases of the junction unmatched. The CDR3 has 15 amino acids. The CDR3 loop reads CASSTGTRSTDTQYF. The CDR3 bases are TGTGCCAGTAGCACCGGGACTAGGAGCACAGATACGCAGTATTTT. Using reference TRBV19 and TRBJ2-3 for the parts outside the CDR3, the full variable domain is DGGITQSPKYLFRKEGQNVTLSCEQNLNHDAMYWYRQDPGQGLRLIYYSQIVNDFQKGDIAEGYSVSREKKESFPLTVTSAQKNPTAFYLCASSTGTRSTDTQYFGPGTRLTVL.

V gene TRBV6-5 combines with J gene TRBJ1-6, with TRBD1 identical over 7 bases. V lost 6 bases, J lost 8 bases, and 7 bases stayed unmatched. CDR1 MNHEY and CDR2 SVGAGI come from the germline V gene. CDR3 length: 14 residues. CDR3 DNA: TGTGCCAGCAGAAGACAGGGTCGCGATTCACCCCTCCACTTT. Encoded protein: CASRRQGRDSPLHF.